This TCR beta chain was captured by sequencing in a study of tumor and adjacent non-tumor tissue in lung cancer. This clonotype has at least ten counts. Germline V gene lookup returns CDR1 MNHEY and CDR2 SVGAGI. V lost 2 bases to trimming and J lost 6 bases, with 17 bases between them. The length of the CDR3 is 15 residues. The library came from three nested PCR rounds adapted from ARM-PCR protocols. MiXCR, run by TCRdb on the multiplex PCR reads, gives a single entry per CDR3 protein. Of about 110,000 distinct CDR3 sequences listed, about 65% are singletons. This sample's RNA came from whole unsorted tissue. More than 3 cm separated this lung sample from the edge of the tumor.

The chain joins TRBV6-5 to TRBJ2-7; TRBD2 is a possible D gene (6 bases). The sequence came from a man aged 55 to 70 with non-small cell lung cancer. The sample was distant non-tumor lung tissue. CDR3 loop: CASSYTSQVGGEQYF. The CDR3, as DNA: TGTGCCAGCAGTTACACTAGCCAAGTCGGGGGCGAGCAGTACTTC.